This TCR beta chain was sequenced for a study of shared clonotypes between healthy human individuals. Overall study findings and caveats: Enrolling few donors narrowed the genetic and exposure-history diversity that was represented.

Here immunoSEQ multiplex PCR was the method, and the copy in TCRdb shows in-frame clones only, minus some. This table holds approximately 470,000 clones, 70% to 85% found once. The length of the CDR3 is 13 residues. V was shortened by 5 bases and J by 8 bases, with 12 bases between the two germline ends. CDR1 is MDHEN and CDR2 is SYDVKM in the germline V gene. This clone was seen only a few times. The target antigen is unknown. The receptor was isolated from a woman between 40 and 55 years old in good health. Some clones in this sample may be carry-over from other donors' samples. The chain joins TRBV28 to TRBJ1-4; the D gene is possibly TRBD1 (5 bases). The material sequenced was PBMCs. The CDR3 DNA reads as TGTGCCAGCAGTCCCCCCGGGGGGGAAAAACTGTTTTTT. Its translation: CASSPPGGEKLFF.